This TCR beta chain is from a study of blood T cell repertoires in COVID-19. Measured with immunoSEQ multiplex PCR; TCRdb has only the in-frame clones, and not every one. The table records some 490,000 clones, less than 90% of them present only once. This sequence was found in a woman between 55 and 75 years old who had recovered from COVID-19. Sequencing input: PBMCs or T cells enriched from blood (not recorded which).

CDR3 nucleotides: TGTGCCAGCAGGAACACGCGTGGGAGTGAGCAGTTCTTC. Protein product: CASRNTRGSEQFF. V is TRBV7-2 and J is TRBJ2-1, with D maybe TRBD2 (5 bases). This CDR3 has 13 residues. Trimming left V 6 bases short and J 9 bases short, with 15 bases between. Germline lookup yields CDR1 SGHTA and CDR2 FQGNSA.